This T cell receptor beta chain comes out of a study of cytomegalovirus exposure and HLA in healthy donors. Unmatched junction bases numbered 8, after V lost 2 bases and J lost 0 bases. Germline assignment: CDR1 MGHDK and CDR2 SYGVNS. CDR3 size: 18 residues. Overall study results and limits: An ancestry cluster, one associated with Asian ancestry, reportedly showed fewer N-insertions than the approximately 670-donor mean in a later analysis.

Concerning this clone: What it recognizes is unknown.

The PCR had 60 Vbeta and 13 Jbeta primers. Produced via immunoSEQ multiplex PCR; TCRdb's table is partial and in-frame only. The sample has about 190,000 clones; 65% to 85% are singletons. The sequence was collected from a boy younger than 10 in good health and CMV-seronegative. Material for sequencing was PBMCs. The chain carries TRBV25-1 and TRBJ2-1; TRBD1 matches at 9 bases. The CDR3 DNA sequence: TGTGCCAGCAGTGAAGAAATACCGGGACAGGGCTCCTACAATGAGCAGTTCTTC. It codes for CASSEEIPGQGSYNEQFF.